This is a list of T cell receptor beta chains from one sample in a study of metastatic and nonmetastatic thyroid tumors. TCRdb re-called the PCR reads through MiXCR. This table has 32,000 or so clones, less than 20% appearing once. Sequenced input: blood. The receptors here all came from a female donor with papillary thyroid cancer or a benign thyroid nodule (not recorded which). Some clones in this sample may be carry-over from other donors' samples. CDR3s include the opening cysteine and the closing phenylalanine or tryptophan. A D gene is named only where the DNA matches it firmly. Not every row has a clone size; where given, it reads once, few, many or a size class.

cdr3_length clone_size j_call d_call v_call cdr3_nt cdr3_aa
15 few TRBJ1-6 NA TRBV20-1 TGCAGTGCTAGAAGCACTAGCTCCTATAATTCACCCCTCCACTTT CSARSTSSYNSPLHF
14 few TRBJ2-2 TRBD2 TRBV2 TGTGCCAGCGGGACTACAGTCCACACCGGGGAGCTGTTTTTT CASGTTVHTGELFF
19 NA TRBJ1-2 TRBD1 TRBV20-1 TGCAGTGCTATTATGGTAAAAGCGGGACAGGGCCCTCTGGGCTATGGCTACACCTTC CSAIMVKAGQGPLGYGYTF
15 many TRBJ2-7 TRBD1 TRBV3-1 TGTGCCAGCAGCCAGTTGTGGGACAGCTCCTACGAGCAGTACTTC CASSQLWDSSYEQYF
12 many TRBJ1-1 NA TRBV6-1 TGTGCCAGCAGTGGACAGAACACTGAAGCTTTCTTT CASSGQNTEAFF
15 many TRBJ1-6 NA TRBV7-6 TGTGCCAGCAGCTTAGGGGGACTAGGAAATTCACCCCTCCACTTT CASSLGGLGNSPLHF
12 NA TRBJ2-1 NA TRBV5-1 TGCGCCAGCAGCGCCCCGGGGCTTGAGCAGTTCTTC CASSAPGLEQFF
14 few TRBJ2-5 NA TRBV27 TGTGCCAGCAGTTCCCGGGTCCCCTCAGAGACCCAGTACTTC CASSSRVPSETQYF
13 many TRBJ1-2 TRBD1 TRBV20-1 TGCAGTGCGCCCCCCGGCAGGGGGGATGGCTACACCTTC CSAPPGRGDGYTF
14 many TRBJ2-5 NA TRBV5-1 TGCGCCAGCAGCTTAGTCAGGGCGGGGGAGACCCAGTACTTC CASSLVRAGETQYF
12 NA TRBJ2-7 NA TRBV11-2 TGTGCCAGCAGCTTAAATGATTTGGAGCAGTACTTC CASSLNDLEQYF
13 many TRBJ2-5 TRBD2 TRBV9 TGTGCCAGCAGCGTAGTCGGGGGGGAGACCCAGTACTTC CASSVVGGETQYF
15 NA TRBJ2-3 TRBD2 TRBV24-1 TGTGCCACCAGTGACGGGACTAGCCCGGCAGATACGCAGTATTTT CATSDGTSPADTQYF
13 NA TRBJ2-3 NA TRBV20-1 TGCAGTGCCGCTATCGACCCGCCGGATACGCAGTATTTT CSAAIDPPDTQYF
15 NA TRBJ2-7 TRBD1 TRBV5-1 TGCGCCAGCAGCTTGGGGACAGGGGGCGGACACGAGCAGTACTTC CASSLGTGGGHEQYF
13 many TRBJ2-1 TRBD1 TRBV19 TGTGCCAGTGGGGACAGCACCTACAATGAGCAGTTCTTC CASGDSTYNEQFF
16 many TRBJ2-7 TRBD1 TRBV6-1 TGTGCCAGCACCAAAATACAGGGGGGAAGCTCCTACGAGCAGTACTTC CASTKIQGGSSYEQYF
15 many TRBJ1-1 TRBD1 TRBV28 TGTGCCAGCAGTTTGGGGGACAGACTGAACACTGAAGCTTTCTTT CASSLGDRLNTEAFF
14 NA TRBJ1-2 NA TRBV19 TGTGCCAGTACCCCCCGCCTGGGCCCCTATGGCTACACCTTC CASTPRLGPYGYTF
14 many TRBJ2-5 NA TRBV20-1 TGCAGTGCTAGAGCTTCGAACCTCCAAGAGACCCAGTACTTC CSARASNLQETQYF
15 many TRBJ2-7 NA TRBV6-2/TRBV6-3 TGTGCCAGCAGCAGTGCACCCCGAGGGGCCTACGAGCAGTACTTC CASSSAPRGAYEQYF
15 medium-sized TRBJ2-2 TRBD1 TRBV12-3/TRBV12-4 TGTGCCAGCCGACCCAGGCAGGGGGCGACCGGGGAGCTGTTTTTT CASRPRQGATGELFF
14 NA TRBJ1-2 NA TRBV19 TGTGCCAGTAGTCCCCAGAGACAGGCAGGTGGCTACACCTTC CASSPQRQAGGYTF
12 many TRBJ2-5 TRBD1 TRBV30 TGTGCCGCAGGGACAGGCCAAGAGACCCAGTACTTC CAAGTGQETQYF
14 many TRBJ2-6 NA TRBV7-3 TGTGCCAGCGGGGTCAGGGCTGGGGCCAACGTCCTGACTTTC CASGVRAGANVLTF
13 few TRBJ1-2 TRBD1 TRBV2 TGTGCCAGCAGCGACAGGGGAAGCTATGGCTACACCTTC CASSDRGSYGYTF
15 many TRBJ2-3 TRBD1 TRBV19 TGTGCCAGTAGTAGGAATCAGGGGGGCACAGATACGCAGTATTTT CASSRNQGGTDTQYF
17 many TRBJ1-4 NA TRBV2 TGTGCCAGCAGTGACAAGCCCACCTGGGCGGCTAATGAAAAACTGTTTTTT CASSDKPTWAANEKLFF
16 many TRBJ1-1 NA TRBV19 TGTGCCAGTAGTATTAGTATGAGGGGGATGAACACTGAAGCTTTCTTT CASSISMRGMNTEAFF
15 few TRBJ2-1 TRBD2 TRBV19 TGTGCCAGTAGTATGTCTAGCGGGACCTACAATGAGCAGTTCTTC CASSMSSGTYNEQFF
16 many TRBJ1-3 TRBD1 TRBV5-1 TGCGCCAGCAGCCGGACAGGGCAAAGCTCTGGAAACACCATATATTTT CASSRTGQSSGNTIYF
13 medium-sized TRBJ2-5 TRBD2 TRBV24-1 TGTGCCACCAGGGCGGGGGGAAAAGAGACCCAGTACTTC CATRAGGKETQYF
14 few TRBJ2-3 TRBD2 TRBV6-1 TGTGCCATCTCACTAGCGGGAGAGGCAGATACGCAGTATTTT CAISLAGEADTQYF
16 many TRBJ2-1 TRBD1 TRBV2 TGTGCCAGCAGTGGGGAAGGGGACAGGGAACGAGATGAGCAGTTCTTC CASSGEGDRERDEQFF
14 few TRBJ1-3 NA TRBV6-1 TGTGCCAGCATAAGACAGCTCTCTGGAAACACCATATATTTT CASIRQLSGNTIYF
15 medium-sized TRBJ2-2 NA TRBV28 TGTGCCTCTCTGCCGGGGGCACTGGACACCGGGGAGCTGTTTTTT CASLPGALDTGELFF
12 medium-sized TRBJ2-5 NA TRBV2 TGTGCCAGCACGGGAGAGTTGGAGACCCAGTACTTC CASTGELETQYF